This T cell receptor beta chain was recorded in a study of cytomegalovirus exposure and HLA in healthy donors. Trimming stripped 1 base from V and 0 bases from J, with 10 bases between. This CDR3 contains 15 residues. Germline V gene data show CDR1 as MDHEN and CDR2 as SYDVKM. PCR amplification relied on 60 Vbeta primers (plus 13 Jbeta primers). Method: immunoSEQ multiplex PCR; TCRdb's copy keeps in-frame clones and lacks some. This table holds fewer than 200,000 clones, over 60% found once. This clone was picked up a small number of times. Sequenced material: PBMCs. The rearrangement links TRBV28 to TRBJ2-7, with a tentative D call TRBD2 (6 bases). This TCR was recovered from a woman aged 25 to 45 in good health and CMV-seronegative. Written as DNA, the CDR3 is TGTGCCAGCAGTTTATTTAGCGGTCCCTCCTACGAGCAGTACTTC. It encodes CASSLFSGPSYEQYF.